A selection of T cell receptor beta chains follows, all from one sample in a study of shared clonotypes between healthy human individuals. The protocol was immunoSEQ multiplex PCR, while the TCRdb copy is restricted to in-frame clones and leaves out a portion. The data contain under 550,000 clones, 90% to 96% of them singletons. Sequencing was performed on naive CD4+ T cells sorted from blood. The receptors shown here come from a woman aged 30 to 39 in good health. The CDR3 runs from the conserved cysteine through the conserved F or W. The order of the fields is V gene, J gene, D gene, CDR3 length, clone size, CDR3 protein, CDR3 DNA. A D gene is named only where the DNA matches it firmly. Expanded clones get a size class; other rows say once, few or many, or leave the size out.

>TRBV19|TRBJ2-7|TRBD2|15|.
CASSIGTSGTYEQYF
TGTGCCAGTAGTATAGGGACTAGCGGTACCTACGAGCAGTACTTC
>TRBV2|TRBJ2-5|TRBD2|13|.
CASSQTSGRDQYF
TGTGCCAGCAGCCAGACTAGCGGGAGGGATCAGTACTTC
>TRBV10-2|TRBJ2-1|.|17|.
CASSPTNLAAIYNEQFF
TGCGCCAGCAGTCCAACTAATCTAGCAGCTATTTACAATGAGCAGTTCTTC
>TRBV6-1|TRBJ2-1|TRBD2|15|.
CASSEGLAGNNEQFF
TGTGCCAGCAGTGAAGGATTAGCGGGGAACAATGAGCAGTTCTTC
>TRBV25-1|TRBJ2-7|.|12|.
CASSLGGYEQYF
TGTGCCAGCAGCCTGGGGGGCTACGAGCAGTACTTC
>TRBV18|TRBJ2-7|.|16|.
CASSPPAGQGSYEQYF
TGTGCCAGCTCACCCCCCGCGGGGCAGGGGAGCTACGAGCAGTACTTC
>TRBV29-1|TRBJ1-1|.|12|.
CSGRGRNTEAFF
TGCAGCGGGCGGGGCAGAAACACTGAAGCTTTCTTT
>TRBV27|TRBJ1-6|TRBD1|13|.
CASSRDRGSPLHF
TGTGCCAGCAGTAGGGACAGAGGGTCACCCCTCCACTTT
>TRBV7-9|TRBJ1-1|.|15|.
CASSLEAHPNTEAFF
TGTGCCAGCAGCTTAGAGGCTCACCCGAACACTGAAGCTTTCTTT
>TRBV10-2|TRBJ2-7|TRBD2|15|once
CASRDPGTSALEQYF
TGCGCCAGCAGAGACCCCGGGACTAGCGCACTCGAGCAGTACTTC
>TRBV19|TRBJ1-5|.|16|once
CASSMGSARTNQPQHF
TGTGCCAGTAGTATGGGCTCGGCCAGAACCAATCAGCCCCAGCATTTT
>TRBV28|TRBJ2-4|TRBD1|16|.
CASSAGTVLAKNIQYF
TGTGCCAGCAGCGCTGGGACAGTGCTAGCCAAAAACATTCAGTACTTC
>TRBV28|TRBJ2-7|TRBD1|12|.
CASTGQIYEQYF
TGTGCCAGCACGGGACAGATCTACGAGCAGTACTTC
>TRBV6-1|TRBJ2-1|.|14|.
CASSRDTSNDEQFF
TGTGCCAGCAGCCGGGACACGTCAAACGATGAGCAGTTCTTC
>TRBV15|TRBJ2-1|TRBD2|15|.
CATSGGLAGVHEQFF
TGTGCCACCAGCGGCGGACTAGCGGGAGTTCATGAGCAGTTCTTC
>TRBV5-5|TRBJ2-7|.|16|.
CASSLVVGVLSYEQYF
TGTGCCAGCAGCTTGGTGGTGGGAGTCTTATCCTACGAGCAGTACTTC
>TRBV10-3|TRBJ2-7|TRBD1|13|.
CAISEGTGYEQYF
TGTGCCATCAGTGAAGGGACAGGGTACGAGCAGTACTTC
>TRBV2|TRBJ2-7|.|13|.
CARKTTSSNEQYF
TGTGCCAGGAAAACGACTAGTAGTAACGAGCAGTACTTC
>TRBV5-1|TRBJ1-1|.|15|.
CASSFLDNMNTEAFF
TGCGCCAGCAGCTTTTTGGACAACATGAACACTGAAGCTTTCTTT
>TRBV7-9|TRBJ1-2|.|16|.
CASSLGETVFRDGYTF
TGTGCCAGCAGCTTAGGGGAGACAGTATTTCGGGATGGCTACACCTTC
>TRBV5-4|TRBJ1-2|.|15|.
CASSPQGPRAYGYTF
TGTGCCAGCAGCCCTCAGGGGCCCCGAGCCTATGGCTACACCTTC
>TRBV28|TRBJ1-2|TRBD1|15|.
CASNEPSGQSYGYTF
TGTGCCAGCAACGAGCCCTCGGGACAGAGCTATGGCTACACCTTC
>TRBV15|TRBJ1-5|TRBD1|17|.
CATSRRQGLYSNQPQHF
TGTGCCACCAGCAGGAGACAGGGATTATATAGCAATCAGCCCCAGCATTTT
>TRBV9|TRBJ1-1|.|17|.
CASSATGLAYMNTEAFF
TGTGCCAGCAGCGCCACGGGCCTGGCGTACATGAACACTGAAGCTTTCTTT
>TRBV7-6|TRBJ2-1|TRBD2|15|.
CASSLAYGRDNEQFF
TGTGCCAGCAGCTTAGCGTACGGGAGGGACAATGAGCAGTTCTTC
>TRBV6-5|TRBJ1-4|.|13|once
CASSFGVGEKLFF
TGTGCCAGCAGTTTTGGGGTTGGCGAAAAACTGTTTTTT
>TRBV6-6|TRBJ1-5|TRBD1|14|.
CASSPGQANQPQHF
TGTGCCAGCAGTCCGGGACAGGCCAATCAGCCCCAGCATTTT
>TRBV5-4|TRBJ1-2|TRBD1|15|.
CASSRPGQGARGYTF
TGTGCCAGCAGTCGTCCGGGACAGGGGGCTAGGGGCTACACCTTC
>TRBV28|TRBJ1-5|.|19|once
CASSYRAGHGRNSNQPQHF
TGTGCCAGCAGTTACAGGGCCGGGCACGGGCGAAATAGCAATCAGCCCCAGCATTTT
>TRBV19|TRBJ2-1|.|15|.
CASSILSTLVGEQFF
TGTGCCAGTAGTATACTATCCACCCTCGTGGGGGAGCAGTTCTTC
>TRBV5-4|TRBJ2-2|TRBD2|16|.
CASSLGIAGGAGELFF
TGTGCCAGCAGCTTGGGGATAGCGGGAGGGGCCGGGGAGCTGTTTTTT
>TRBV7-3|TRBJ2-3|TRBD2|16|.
CASSLMPSGSTDTQYF
TGTGCCAGCAGCTTAATGCCTAGCGGGAGCACAGATACGCAGTATTTT
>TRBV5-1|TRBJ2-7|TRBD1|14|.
CASSLRQGRVEQYF
TGCGCCAGCAGCTTGAGACAGGGAAGGGTCGAGCAGTACTTC
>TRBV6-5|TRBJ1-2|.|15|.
CASTKGGFSNYGYTF
TGTGCCAGCACCAAAGGGGGGTTCTCTAACTATGGCTACACCTTC
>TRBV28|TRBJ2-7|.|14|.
CASSLVGATGEQYF
TGTGCCAGCAGTCTTGTGGGGGCGACGGGTGAGCAGTACTTC
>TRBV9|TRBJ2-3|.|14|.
CASTRGRSTDTQYF
TGTGCCAGCACCAGGGGTAGGAGCACAGATACGCAGTATTTT
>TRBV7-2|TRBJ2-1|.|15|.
CASSLVRVINNEQFF
TGTGCCAGCAGCTTAGTACGCGTGATTAACAATGAGCAGTTCTTC
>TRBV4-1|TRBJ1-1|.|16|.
CASSQPLGRSGTEAFF
TGCGCCAGCAGCCAACCCCTCGGCAGGTCCGGCACTGAAGCTTTCTTT
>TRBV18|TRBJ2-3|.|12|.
CASSPGLDTQYF
TGTGCCAGCTCACCAGGGCTGGATACGCAGTATTTT
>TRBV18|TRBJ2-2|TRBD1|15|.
CASSPPGQHTGELFF
TGTGCCAGCTCACCACCGGGACAGCACACCGGGGAGCTGTTTTTT